A selection of T cell receptor beta chains follows, all from one sample in a study of T cell changes during pregnancy in multiple sclerosis. The table came from immunoSEQ multiplex PCR; TCRdb's copy has only in-frame clones and leaves some out. The sample has over 50,000 clones, about nine tenths seen once. Sample: peripheral blood, taken in the first trimester of pregnancy. The receptors shown here come from a female donor with multiple sclerosis, enrolled in a pregnancy study. CDR3s include the opening cysteine and the closing phenylalanine or tryptophan. Clone size is not always given. Where it is, it says once, few, many or a class for expanded clones.

V gene	CDR3 length	clone size	CDR3 protein
TRBV10-3	14	once	CAIRLAGGTDTQYF
TRBV15	14	NA	CATSRGGIDRTIYF
TRBV27	15	NA	CATQTGVRGNTEAFF
TRBV11-2	15	NA	CASSLITGTGTGYTF
TRBV7-9	15	NA	CASSQGQGIQETQYF
TRBV29-1	13	NA	CSVEGLYVTEAFF
TRBV4-3	16	NA	CASSQDTGGGGYEQFF
TRBV7-2	15	once	CASSPRPTAQETQYF
TRBV6-1	15	NA	CAGQVQGASQETQYF
TRBV19	14	NA	CASSMTGGNTEAFF
TRBV6-6	16	NA	CASSYFGTSGSNEQFF
TRBV6-5	13	NA	CASSYRVGDIQYF
TRBV5-6	14	NA	CASSLALWRHTIYF
TRBV7-9	15	NA	CASSLGTSDGNEQFF
TRBV7-3	17	NA	CASSLGPPSGGEETQYF
TRBV7-9	17	NA	CASSLVASGRNTGELFF
TRBV5-1	15	NA	CASSMDRAPGNTIYF
TRBV28	18	NA	CASSPLGTGGLMNYGYTF
TRBV27	14	NA	CASSFRGEYNEQFF
TRBV13	14	NA	CASSRPGGPGELFF
TRBV4-2	17	NA	CASSQDWSGQKYNEQFF
TRBV4-2	13	NA	CASSSQNTGELFF
TRBV14	11	few	CASSNSYEQYF
TRBV9	14	NA	CASSVAAGAYEQYF
TRBV2	14	NA	CASSEIRVGTEAFF
TRBV27	13	NA	CASSKNRGREQYF
TRBV6-6	15	NA	CASSNRDRRTDTQYF
TRBV7-8	15	NA	CASSPESGARNEQFF
TRBV14	14	NA	CASSQFRETAGAFF
TRBV5-4	15	few	CASRDPRSSYNEQFF
TRBV7-8	15	NA	CASSLMLGGSYEQYF
TRBV7-9	16	NA	CASLVYSGRIGDTQYF
TRBV7-9	15	NA	CASSHDLQGTYGYTF
TRBV19	14	NA	CASSIGAGYYEQYF
TRBV19	17	once	CASSMGLAGGYTGELFF
TRBV6-1	15	NA	CASSETGVKQETQYF
TRBV27	13	NA	CASSLAATYEQYF
TRBV7-9	13	NA	CASSGTGSGIQYF
TRBV19	16	NA	CASSRASGSNTGELFF
TRBV6-8	16	NA	CASSASWSLDTGELFF
TRBV10-1	16	NA	CARRSGLAPRAGELFF
TRBV5-6	12	NA	CASSLQGREQFF
TRBV11-1	13	NA	CASSFGQGNGYTF
TRBV18	16	NA	CASSPGTGAHYNEQFF